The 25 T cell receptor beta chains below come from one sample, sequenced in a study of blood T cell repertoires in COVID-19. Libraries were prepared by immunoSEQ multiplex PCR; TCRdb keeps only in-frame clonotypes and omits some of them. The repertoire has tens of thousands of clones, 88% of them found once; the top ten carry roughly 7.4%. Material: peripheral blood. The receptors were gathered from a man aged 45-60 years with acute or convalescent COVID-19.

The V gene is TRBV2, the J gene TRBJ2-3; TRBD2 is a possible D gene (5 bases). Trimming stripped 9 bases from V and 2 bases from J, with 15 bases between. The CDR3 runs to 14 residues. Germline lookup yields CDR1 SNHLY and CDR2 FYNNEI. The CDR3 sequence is CASGRRADTDTQYF. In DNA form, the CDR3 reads TGTGCCAGTGGAAGACGAGCGGACACAGATACGCAGTATTTT. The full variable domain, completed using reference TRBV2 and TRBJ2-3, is EPEVTQTPSHQVTQMGQEVILRCVPISNHLYFYWYRQILGQKVEFLVSFYNNEISEKSEIFDDQFSVERPDGSNFTLKIRSTKLEDSAMYFCASGRRADTDTQYFGPGTRLTVL.

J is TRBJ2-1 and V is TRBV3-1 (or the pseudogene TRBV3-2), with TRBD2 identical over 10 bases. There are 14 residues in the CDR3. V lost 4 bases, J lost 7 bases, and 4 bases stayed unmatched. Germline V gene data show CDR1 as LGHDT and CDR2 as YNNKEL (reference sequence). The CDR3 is CASSRTSGYNEQFF. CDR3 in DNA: TGTGCCAGCAGCCGGACTAGCGGTTATAATGAGCAGTTCTTC.

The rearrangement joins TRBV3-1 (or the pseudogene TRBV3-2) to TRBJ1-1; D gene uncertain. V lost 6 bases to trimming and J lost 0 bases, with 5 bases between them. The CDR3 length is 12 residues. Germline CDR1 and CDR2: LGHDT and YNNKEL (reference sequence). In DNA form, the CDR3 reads TGTGCCAGCAGTCTTTTGAACACTGAAGCTTTCTTT. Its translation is CASSLLNTEAFF.

CDR3 protein: CASSLVDRADYEQYF. CDR3 DNA: TGTGCCAGCAGCTTAGTGGACAGGGCGGACTACGAGCAGTACTTC. V is TRBV7-2 and J is TRBJ2-7; 8 positions agree with TRBD1. Trimming removed 1 base from V and 3 bases from J; junction bases left unmatched: 5. Germline CDR1 SGHTA, CDR2 FQGNSA. There are 15 residues in the CDR3.

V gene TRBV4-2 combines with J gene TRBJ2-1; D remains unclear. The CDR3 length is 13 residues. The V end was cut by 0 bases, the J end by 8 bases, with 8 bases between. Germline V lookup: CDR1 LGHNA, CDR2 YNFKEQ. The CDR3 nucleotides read TGTGCCAGCAGCCAAGAAGCCGGGTATGAGCAGTTCTTC. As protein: CASSQEAGYEQFF.

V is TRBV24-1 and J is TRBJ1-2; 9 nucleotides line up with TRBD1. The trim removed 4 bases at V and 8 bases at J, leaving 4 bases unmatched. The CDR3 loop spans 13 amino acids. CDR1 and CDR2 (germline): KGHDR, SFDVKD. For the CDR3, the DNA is TGTGCCACCAGTGACCGGGACAGGGAAGGCTACACCTTC. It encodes CATSDRDREGYTF.

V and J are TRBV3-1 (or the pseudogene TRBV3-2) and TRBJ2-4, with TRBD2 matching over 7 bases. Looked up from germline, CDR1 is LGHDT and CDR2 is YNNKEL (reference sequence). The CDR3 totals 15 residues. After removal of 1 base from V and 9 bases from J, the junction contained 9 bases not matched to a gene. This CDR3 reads CASSQAEGRGTIQYF. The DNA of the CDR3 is TGTGCCAGCAGCCAAGCTGAGGGGCGGGGGACCATTCAGTACTTC.

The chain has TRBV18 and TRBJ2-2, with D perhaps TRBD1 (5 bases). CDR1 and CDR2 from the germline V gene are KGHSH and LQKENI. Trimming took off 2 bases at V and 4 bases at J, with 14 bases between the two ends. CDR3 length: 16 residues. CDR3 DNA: TGTGCCAGCTCACCAGTTGGGGCCCCGGCCACCGGGGAGCTGTTTTTT. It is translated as CASSPVGAPATGELFF.

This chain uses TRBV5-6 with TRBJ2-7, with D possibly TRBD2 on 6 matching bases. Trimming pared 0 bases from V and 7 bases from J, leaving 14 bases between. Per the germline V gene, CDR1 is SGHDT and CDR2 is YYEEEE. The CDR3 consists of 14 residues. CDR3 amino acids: CASSLGGIRGEQYF. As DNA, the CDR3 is TGTGCCAGCAGCTTGGGTGGGATTCGGGGGGAGCAGTACTTC.

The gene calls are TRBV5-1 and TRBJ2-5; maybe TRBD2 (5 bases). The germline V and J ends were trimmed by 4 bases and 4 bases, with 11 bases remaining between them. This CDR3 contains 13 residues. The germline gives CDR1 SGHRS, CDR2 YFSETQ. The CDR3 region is CASSLPEGETQYF. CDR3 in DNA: TGCGCCAGCAGCCTCCCCGAGGGAGAGACCCAGTACTTC.

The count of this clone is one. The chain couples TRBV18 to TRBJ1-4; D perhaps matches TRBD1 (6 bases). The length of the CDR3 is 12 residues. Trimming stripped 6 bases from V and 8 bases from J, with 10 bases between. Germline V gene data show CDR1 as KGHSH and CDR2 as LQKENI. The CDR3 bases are TGTGCCAGCTCCCGCGGGGGCGAAAAACTGTTTTTT. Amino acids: CASSRGGEKLFF.

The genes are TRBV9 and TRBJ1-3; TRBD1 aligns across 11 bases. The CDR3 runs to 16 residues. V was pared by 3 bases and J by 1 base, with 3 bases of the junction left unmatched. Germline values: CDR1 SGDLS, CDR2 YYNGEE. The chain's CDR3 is CASSARDRGSGNTIYF. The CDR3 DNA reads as TGTGCCAGCAGCGCCCGGGACAGGGGGTCTGGAAACACCATATATTTT.

The CDR3 coding sequence is TGTGCCAGCAGTGGGACTAGCGGGAGGGCCTACGAGCAGTACTTC. Its translation is CASSGTSGRAYEQYF. The chain links TRBV2 to TRBJ2-7; TRBD2 aligns across 15 bases. Unmatched junction bases numbered 0, after V lost 4 bases and J lost 2 bases. Germline V gene lookup returns CDR1 SNHLY and CDR2 FYNNEI. The CDR3 has 15 residues.

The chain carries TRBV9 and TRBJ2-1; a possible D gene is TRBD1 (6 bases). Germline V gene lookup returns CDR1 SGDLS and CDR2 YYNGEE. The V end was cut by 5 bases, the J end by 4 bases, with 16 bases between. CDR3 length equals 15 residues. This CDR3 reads CASRDPGTPYNEQFF. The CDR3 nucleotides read TGTGCCAGCAGAGACCCCGGGACACCGTACAATGAGCAGTTCTTC. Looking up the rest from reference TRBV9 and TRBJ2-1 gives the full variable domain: DSGVTQTPKHLITATGQRVTLRCSPRSGDLSVYWYQQSLDQGLQFLIQYYNGEERAKGNILERFSAQQFPDLHSELNLSSLELGDSALYFCASRDPGTPYNEQFFGPGTRLTVL.

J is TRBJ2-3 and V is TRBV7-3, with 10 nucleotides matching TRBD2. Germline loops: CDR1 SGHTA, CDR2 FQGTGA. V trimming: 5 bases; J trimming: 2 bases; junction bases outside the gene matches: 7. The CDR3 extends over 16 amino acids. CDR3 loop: CASSPEGLAVTDTQYF. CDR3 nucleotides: TGTGCCAGCAGCCCCGAAGGACTAGCGGTCACAGATACGCAGTATTTT.

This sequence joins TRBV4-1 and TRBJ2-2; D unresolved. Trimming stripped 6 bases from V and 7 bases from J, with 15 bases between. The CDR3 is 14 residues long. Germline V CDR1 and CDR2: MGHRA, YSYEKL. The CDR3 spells CASRGETYIGELFF. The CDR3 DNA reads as TGCGCCAGCAGAGGAGAGACGTACATCGGGGAGCTGTTTTTT.

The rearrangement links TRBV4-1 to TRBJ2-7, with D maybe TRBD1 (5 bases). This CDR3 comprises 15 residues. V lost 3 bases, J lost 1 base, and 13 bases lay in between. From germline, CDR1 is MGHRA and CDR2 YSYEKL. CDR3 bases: TGCGCCAGCAGCCATACGAGCAGGGTATCCTACGAGCAGTACTTC. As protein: CASSHTSRVSYEQYF.

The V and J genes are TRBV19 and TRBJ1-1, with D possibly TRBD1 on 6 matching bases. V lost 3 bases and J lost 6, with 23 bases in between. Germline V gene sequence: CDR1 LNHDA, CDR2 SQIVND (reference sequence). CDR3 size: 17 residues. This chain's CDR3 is CASSMVRGAFEKAEAFF. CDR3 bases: TGTGCCAGTAGTATGGTCAGGGGAGCGTTCGAGAAGGCTGAAGCTTTCTTT.

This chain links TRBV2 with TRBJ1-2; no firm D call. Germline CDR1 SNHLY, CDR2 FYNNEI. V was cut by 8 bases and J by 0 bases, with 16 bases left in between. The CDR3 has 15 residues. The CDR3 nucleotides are TGTGCCAGCGTTTTTCAGGAAGTAGCTAACTATGGCTACACCTTC. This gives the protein CASVFQEVANYGYTF.

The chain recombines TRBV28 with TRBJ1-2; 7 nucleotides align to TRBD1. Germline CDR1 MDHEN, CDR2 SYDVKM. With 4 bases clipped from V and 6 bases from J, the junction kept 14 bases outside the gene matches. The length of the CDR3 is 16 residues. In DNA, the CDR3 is TGTGCCAGCAGTTCCCCGGACAGGTCATGGCTGAATGGCTACACCTTC. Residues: CASSSPDRSWLNGYTF.

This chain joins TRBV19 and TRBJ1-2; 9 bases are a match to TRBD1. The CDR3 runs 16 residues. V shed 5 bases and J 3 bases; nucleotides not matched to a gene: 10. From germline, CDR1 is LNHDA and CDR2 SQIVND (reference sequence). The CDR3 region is CASSSPPGQGDYGYTF. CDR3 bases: TGTGCCAGTAGTTCACCTCCGGGACAGGGCGACTATGGCTACACCTTC.

The CDR3 loop is CASSQGIQNTNYGYTF. CDR3 coding DNA: TGTGCCAGCAGCCAAGGAATCCAGAATACTAACTATGGCTACACCTTC. This rearrangement joins TRBV4-2 to TRBJ1-2; no clear D. Germline V gene sequence: CDR1 LGHNA, CDR2 YNFKEQ. There are 16 residues in the CDR3. V dropped 1 base and J dropped 0 bases, with 12 bases sitting between them.

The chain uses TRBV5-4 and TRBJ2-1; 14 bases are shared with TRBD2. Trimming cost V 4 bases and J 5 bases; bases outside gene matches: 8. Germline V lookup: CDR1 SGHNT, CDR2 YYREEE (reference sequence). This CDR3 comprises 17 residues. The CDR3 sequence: CASSRRLAGGLDNEQFF. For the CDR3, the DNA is TGTGCCAGCAGCCGAAGACTAGCGGGGGGGCTAGACAATGAGCAGTTCTTC.

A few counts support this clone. CDR3 residues: CASSPLAGGTDTQYF. The CDR3 DNA is TGTGCCAGCAGCCCCCTAGCGGGTGGCACAGATACGCAGTATTTT. The chain employs TRBV27 and TRBJ2-3; 8 bases map to TRBD2. This CDR3 spans 15 amino acids. CDR1 and CDR2 (germline): MNHEY, SMNVEV (reference sequence). V was pared by 6 bases and J by 1 base, with 6 bases of the junction left unmatched.

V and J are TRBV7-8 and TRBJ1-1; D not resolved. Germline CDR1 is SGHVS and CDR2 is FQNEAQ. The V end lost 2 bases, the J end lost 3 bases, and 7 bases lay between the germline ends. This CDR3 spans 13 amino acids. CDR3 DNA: TGTGCCAGCAGCTTATTGGCGGACACTGAAGCTTTCTTT. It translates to CASSLLADTEAFF.